These T cell receptor beta chains were read from a single sample in a study of blood T cell repertoires in COVID-19. Libraries were prepared by immunoSEQ multiplex PCR; TCRdb keeps only in-frame clonotypes and omits some of them. Of tens of thousands of clones detected, about 87% appear once; the ten largest clones hold approximately 6.3%. The sequencing input was peripheral blood. These receptors were taken from a woman older than 75 with active COVID-19. Each CDR3 is given with its conserved first and last residue. Fields, in order: clone size, D gene, V gene, J gene, CDR3 DNA, CDR3 protein. D genes are given only for firm matches. Some rows mark clone size as missing; the rest say once, few, many or name a class of expanded clone.

.	TRBD1	TRBV19	TRBJ2-4	TGTGCCACCGCAGGGACAGTTAAAAACATTCAGTACTTC	CATAGTVKNIQYF
.	TRBD1	TRBV18	TRBJ1-5	TGTGCCAGCTCACTGGGACAGAATCAGCCCCAGCATTTT	CASSLGQNQPQHF
.	.	TRBV13	TRBJ2-7	TGTGCCAGCAGCTTAGGCCTACGGGATTACGAGCAGTACTTC	CASSLGLRDYEQYF
.	TRBD2	TRBV4-3	TRBJ2-7	TGCGCCAGCAGCCAAATCCTGACCGGGACTAGCTCGGGCGAGCAGTACTTC	CASSQILTGTSSGEQYF
.	.	TRBV24-1	TRBJ2-1	TGTGCCACCAGTGATGCAAGGACTAAACACAATGAGCAGTTCTTC	CATSDARTKHNEQFF
.	.	TRBV27	TRBJ1-3	TGTGCCAGCAGTCCAATTCGGGGATCTGGAAACACCATATATTTT	CASSPIRGSGNTIYF
.	.	TRBV5-1	TRBJ2-2	TGCGCCAGCAGCCGGCTGACTAGCACCGGGGAGCTGTTTTTT	CASSRLTSTGELFF
.	.	TRBV10-3	TRBJ2-7	TGTGCCATCAGGGGGACAGAGGGAGGAACCTACGAGCAGTACTTC	CAIRGTEGGTYEQYF
.	TRBD1	TRBV28	TRBJ2-3	TGTGCCAGCAGTCCTAAACCCGGGACAGGGAGAACAGATACGCAGTATTTT	CASSPKPGTGRTDTQYF
.	TRBD2	TRBV7-3	TRBJ2-1	TGTGCCAGCAGCTTAATGCGGGGGGACAATGAGCAGTTCTTC	CASSLMRGDNEQFF
.	.	TRBV6-6	TRBJ1-1	TGTGCCAGCAGTTCTAGCCGAGGTGGTAACACTGAAGCTTTCTTT	CASSSSRGGNTEAFF
few	TRBD1	TRBV28	TRBJ1-1	TGTGCCAGCAGGGATCCGGGACAGGGCCCAACTGAAGCTTTCTTT	CASRDPGQGPTEAFF
.	TRBD1	TRBV7-9	TRBJ2-7	TGTGCCACCGGGACAGGGGGAGTTCCTGGCTACGAGCAGTACTTC	CATGTGGVPGYEQYF
.	TRBD1	TRBV5-6	TRBJ1-2	TGTGCCAGCAGAGCACAGGGGGCCTATGGCTACACCTTC	CASRAQGAYGYTF
.	TRBD1	TRBV6-6	TRBJ1-2	TGTGCCAGCACGGACCTCGGGACAGGGGGTCCTGATGGCTACACCTTC	CASTDLGTGGPDGYTF